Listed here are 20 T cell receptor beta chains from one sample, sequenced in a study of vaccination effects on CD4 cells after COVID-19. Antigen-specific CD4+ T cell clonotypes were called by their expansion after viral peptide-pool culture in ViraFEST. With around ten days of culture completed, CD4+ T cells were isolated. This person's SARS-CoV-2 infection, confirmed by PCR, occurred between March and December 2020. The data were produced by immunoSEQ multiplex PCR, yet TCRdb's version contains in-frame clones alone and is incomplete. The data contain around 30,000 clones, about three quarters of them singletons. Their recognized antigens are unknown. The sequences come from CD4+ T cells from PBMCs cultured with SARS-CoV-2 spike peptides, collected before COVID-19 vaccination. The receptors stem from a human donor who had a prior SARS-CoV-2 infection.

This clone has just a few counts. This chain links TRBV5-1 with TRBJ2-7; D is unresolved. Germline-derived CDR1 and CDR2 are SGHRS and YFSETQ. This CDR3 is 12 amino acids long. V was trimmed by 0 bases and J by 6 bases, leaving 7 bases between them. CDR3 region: CASSLDLVEQYF. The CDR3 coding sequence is TGCGCCAGCAGCTTGGATCTGGTCGAGCAGTACTTC. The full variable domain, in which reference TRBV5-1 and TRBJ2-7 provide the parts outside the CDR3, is KAGVTQTPRYLIKTRGQQVTLSCSPISGHRSVSWYQQTPGQGLQFLFEYFSETQRNKGNFPGRFSGRQFSNSRSEMNVSTLELGDSALYLCASSLDLVEQYFGPGTRLTVT.

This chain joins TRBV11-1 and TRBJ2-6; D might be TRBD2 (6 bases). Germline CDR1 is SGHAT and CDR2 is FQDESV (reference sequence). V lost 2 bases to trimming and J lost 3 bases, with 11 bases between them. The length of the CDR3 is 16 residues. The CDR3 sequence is CASSLSLASGANVLTF. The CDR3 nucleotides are TGTGCCAGCAGCTTAAGTCTAGCGAGTGGGGCCAACGTCCTGACTTTC. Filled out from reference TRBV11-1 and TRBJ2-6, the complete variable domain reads EAEVAQSPRYKITEKSQAVAFWCDPISGHATLYWYRQILGQGPELLVQFQDESVVDDSQLPKDRFSAERLKGVDSTLKIQPAELGDSAMYLCASSLSLASGANVLTFGAGSRLTVL.

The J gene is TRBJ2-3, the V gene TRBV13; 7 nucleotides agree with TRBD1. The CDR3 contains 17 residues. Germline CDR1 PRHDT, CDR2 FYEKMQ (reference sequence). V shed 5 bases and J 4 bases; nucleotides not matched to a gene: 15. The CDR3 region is CASSRGGSAGGSDTQYF. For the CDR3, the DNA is TGTGCCAGCAGCCGAGGAGGTTCGGCAGGGGGATCAGATACGCAGTATTTT.

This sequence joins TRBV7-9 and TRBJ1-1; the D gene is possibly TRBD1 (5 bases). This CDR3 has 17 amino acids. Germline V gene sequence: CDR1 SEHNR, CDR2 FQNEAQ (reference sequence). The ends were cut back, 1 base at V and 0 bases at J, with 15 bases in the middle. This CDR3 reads CASSLGAGNGMNTEAFF. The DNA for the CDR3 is TGTGCCAGCAGCTTAGGAGCAGGGAATGGGATGAACACTGAAGCTTTCTTT. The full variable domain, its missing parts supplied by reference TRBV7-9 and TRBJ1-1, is DTGVSQNPRHKITKRGQNVTFRCDPISEHNRLYWYRQTLGQGPEFLTYFQNEAQLEKSRLLSDRFSAERPKGSFSTLEIQRTEQGDSAMYLCASSLGAGNGMNTEAFFGQGTRLTVV.

The CDR3 region is CASSLVSGTYNEQFF. As DNA, the CDR3 is TGTGCCAGCAGCTTAGTAAGCGGGACCTACAATGAGCAGTTCTTC. The chain joins TRBV7-3 to TRBJ2-1, with 7 bases that match TRBD2. Per germline, CDR1 SGHTA and CDR2 FQGTGA. This CDR3 region has 15 residues. Losses at the gene ends were 2 bases for V and 2 bases for J; bases not matched to a gene: 3.

CDR3 sequence: CASSRGRQGASGYTF. The CDR3 DNA reads TGTGCCAGCAGCCGAGGTCGACAGGGGGCCAGTGGCTACACCTTC. J is TRBJ1-2 and V is TRBV7-9; 10 bases are a match to TRBD1. The V segment lost 5 bases and the J segment 7 bases; nucleotides outside the gene matches: 10. The germline V gene has CDR1 SEHNR and CDR2 FQNEAQ (reference sequence). The length of the CDR3 is 15 residues.

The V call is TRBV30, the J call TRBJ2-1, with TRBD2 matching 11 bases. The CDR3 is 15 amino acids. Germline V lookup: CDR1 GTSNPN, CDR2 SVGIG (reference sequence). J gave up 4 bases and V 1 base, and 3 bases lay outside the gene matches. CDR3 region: CAWSEGTSGYNEQFF. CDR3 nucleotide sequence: TGTGCCTGGAGTGAAGGGACTAGCGGATACAATGAGCAGTTCTTC.

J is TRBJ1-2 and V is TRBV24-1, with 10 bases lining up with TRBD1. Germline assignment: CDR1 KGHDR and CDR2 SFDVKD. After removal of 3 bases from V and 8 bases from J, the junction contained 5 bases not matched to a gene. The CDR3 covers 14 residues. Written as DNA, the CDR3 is TGTGCCACCAGTGATCCCGGGACAGGGGTCGGCTACACCTTC. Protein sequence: CATSDPGTGVGYTF.

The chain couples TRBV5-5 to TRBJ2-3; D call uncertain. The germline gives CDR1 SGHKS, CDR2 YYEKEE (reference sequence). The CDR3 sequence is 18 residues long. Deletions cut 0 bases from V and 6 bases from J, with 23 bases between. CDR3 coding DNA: TGTGCCAGCAGCTTGGGCAGGAGAGCCTTTCTCGCACGGGATACGCAGTATTTT. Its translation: CASSLGRRAFLARDTQYF.

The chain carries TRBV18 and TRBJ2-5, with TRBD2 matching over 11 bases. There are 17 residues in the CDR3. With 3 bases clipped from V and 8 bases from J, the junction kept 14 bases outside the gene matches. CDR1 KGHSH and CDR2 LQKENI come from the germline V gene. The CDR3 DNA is TGTGCCAGCTCACCCGGACTAGCGGGCACGCCCCGTCCAACCCAGTACTTC. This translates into CASSPGLAGTPRPTQYF.

The DNA for the CDR3 is TGTGCCAGCAGCGTAGTTGTCAGGTTTCCTTCTGGGGCCAACGTCCTGACTTTC. Protein sequence: CASSVVVRFPSGANVLTF. The chain carries TRBV9 and TRBJ2-6; D is undetermined. This CDR3 is 18 amino acids long. Germline lookup yields CDR1 SGDLS and CDR2 YYNGEE. V was clipped by 0 bases and J by 1 base, with 14 bases between them.

DNA for the CDR3: TGTGCCAGTAGTATTAGGACTAGCGGGAGGGGGGAAACAGATACGCAGTATTTT. Protein product: CASSIRTSGRGETDTQYF. The chain recombines TRBV19 with TRBJ2-3; 15 bases are a match to TRBD2. This CDR3 has 18 residues. The germline CDR1 and CDR2 sequences are LNHDA and SQIVND (reference sequence). V lost 3 bases and J lost 3; bases outside the gene matches: 7.

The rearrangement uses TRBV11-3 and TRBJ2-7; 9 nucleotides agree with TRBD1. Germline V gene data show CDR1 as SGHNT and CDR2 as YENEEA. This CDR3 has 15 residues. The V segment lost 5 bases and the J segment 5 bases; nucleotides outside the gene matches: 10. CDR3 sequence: CASSRGQGGSDEQYF. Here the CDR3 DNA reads TGTGCCAGCAGCCGGGGACAGGGAGGTTCCGACGAGCAGTACTTC.

The CDR3 sequence: CASRQGYSGNTIYF. CDR3 nucleotide sequence: TGTGCCAGCAGACAGGGATACTCTGGAAACACCATATATTTT. The genes are TRBV6-6 and TRBJ1-3; possible D gene TRBD1, 6 bases. Looked up from germline, CDR1 is MNHNY and CDR2 is SVGAGI (reference sequence). The CDR3 totals 14 residues. V lost 6 bases and J 0 bases, leaving 9 bases between the germline ends.

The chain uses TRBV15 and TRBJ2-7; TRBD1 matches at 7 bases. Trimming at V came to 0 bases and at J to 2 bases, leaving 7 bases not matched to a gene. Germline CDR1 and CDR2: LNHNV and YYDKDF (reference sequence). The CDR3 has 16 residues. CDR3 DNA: TGTGCCACCAGCAGAGATAGGGGGCCTTTTACCTACGAGCAGTACTTC. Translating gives CATSRDRGPFTYEQYF.

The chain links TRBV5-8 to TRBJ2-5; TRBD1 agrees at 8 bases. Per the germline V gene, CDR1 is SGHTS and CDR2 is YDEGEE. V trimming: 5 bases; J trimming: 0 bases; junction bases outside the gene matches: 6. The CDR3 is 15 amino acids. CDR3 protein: CASSAGQGYQETQYF. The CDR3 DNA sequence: TGTGCCAGCAGTGCCGGACAGGGCTACCAAGAGACCCAGTACTTC.

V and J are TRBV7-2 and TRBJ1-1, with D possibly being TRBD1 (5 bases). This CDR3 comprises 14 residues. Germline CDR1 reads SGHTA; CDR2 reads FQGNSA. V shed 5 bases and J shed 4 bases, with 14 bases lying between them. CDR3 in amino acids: CASSPGGRVTEAFF. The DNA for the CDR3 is TGTGCCAGCAGCCCGGGGGGACGGGTCACTGAAGCTTTCTTT.

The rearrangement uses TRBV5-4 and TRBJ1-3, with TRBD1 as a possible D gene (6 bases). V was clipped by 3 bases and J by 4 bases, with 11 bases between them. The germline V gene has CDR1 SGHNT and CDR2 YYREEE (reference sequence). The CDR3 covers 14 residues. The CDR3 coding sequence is TGTGCCAGCAGCTGGGCCGGGACAGGAAACACCATATATTTT. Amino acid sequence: CASSWAGTGNTIYF.

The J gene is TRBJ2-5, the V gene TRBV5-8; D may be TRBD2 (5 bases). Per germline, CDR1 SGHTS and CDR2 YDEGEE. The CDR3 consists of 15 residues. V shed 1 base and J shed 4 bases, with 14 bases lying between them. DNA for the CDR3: TGTGCCAGCAGCTTGTTAGGCAGGAGGTCAGAGACCCAGTACTTC. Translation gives CASSLLGRRSETQYF.

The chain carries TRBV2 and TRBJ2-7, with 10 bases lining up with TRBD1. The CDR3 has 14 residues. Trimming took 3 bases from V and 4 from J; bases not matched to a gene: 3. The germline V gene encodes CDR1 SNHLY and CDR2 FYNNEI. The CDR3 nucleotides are TGTGCCAGCAGTGAGGGACAGGGGACTTACGAGCAGTACTTC. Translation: CASSEGQGTYEQYF.